Listed here are 26 T cell receptor beta chains from one sample, sequenced in a study of cytomegalovirus exposure and HLA in healthy donors. Produced via immunoSEQ multiplex PCR; TCRdb's table is partial and in-frame only. The sample carries a few hundred thousand clones, 70% to 90% recorded once. Sequencing was done on a sample of PBMCs. The receptors here all came from a woman between 18 and 29 years old in good health and CMV-seronegative.

V gene TRBV19 combines with J gene TRBJ2-2, with D unresolved. The CDR3 extends over 14 amino acids. The V end lost 8 bases, the J end lost 10 bases, and 20 bases lay between the germline ends. In germline, CDR1 is LNHDA, CDR2 SQIVND (reference sequence). The CDR3 is CASSFNRVTPELFF. CDR3 nucleotide sequence: TGTGCCAGTTCTTTTAACCGGGTCACCCCGGAGCTGTTTTTT.

The genes are TRBV27 and TRBJ2-7; D is undetermined. V dropped 0 bases and J dropped 4 bases, with 10 bases sitting between them. The CDR3 totals 14 residues. Germline CDR1 reads MNHEY; CDR2 reads SMNVEV (reference sequence). The CDR3 loop is CASSLSNGGYEQYF. The CDR3 bases are TGTGCCAGCAGTTTATCGAACGGCGGATACGAGCAGTACTTC.

This chain links TRBV7-9 with TRBJ2-1; 11 bases are a match to TRBD2. V dropped 5 bases and J dropped 9; count of bases not matched to a gene: 9. CDR3 length: 15 amino acids. CDR1 and CDR2 (germline): SEHNR, FQNEAQ (reference sequence). In DNA form, the CDR3 reads TGTGCCAGCAGCAATAGCGGGAGGGCCTCGGGTGAGCAGTTCTTC. Encoded protein: CASSNSGRASGEQFF.

This clone was seen a few times. V gene TRBV6-1 combines with J gene TRBJ2-7, with 9 bases aligning to TRBD2. The trim removed 7 bases at V and 7 bases at J, leaving 11 bases unmatched. The CDR3 is 14 residues long. Per the germline V gene, CDR1 is MNHNS and CDR2 is SASEGT. The CDR3 region is CASTAAGGPSEQYF. CDR3 bases: TGTGCCAGCACCGCGGCGGGAGGGCCTAGTGAGCAGTACTTC.

The chain uses TRBV7-3 and TRBJ1-1; D gene unclear. There are 17 residues in the CDR3. The ends were cut back, 5 bases at V and 3 bases at J, with 22 bases in the middle. Looked up from germline, CDR1 is SGHTA and CDR2 is FQGTGA. This chain's CDR3 is CASSPRGGSTKDTEAFF. In DNA form, the CDR3 reads TGTGCCAGCAGCCCCCGAGGTGGTTCTACTAAAGACACTGAAGCTTTCTTT. Full variable domain (outside the CDR3, taken from reference TRBV7-3 and TRBJ1-1): GAGVSQTPSNKVTEKGKYVELRCDPISGHTALYWYRQSLGQGPEFLIYFQGTGAADDSGLPNDRFFAVRPEGSVSTLKIQRTERGDSAVYLCASSPRGGSTKDTEAFFGQGTRLTVV.

The chain carries TRBV7-6 and TRBJ2-3; the match to TRBD2 covers 12 bases. CDR3 length equals 17 residues. The junction had 3 bases not matched to a gene; V was cut back by 0 bases and J by 2 bases. Germline assignment: CDR1 SGHVS and CDR2 FNYEAQ. CDR3 protein: CASSLAWTSGDTDTQYF. The DNA for the CDR3 is TGTGCCAGCAGCTTAGCCTGGACTAGCGGGGACACAGATACGCAGTATTTT.

The rearrangement joins TRBV15 to TRBJ1-1; 7 nucleotides line up with TRBD1. CDR1 is LNHNV, CDR2 YYDKDF, per germline (reference sequence). Trimming removed 4 bases from V and 1 base from J; junction bases left unmatched: 3. CDR3 size: 14 residues. This CDR3 is CATSTTGANTEAFF. The DNA for the CDR3 is TGTGCCACCAGCACCACAGGGGCGAACACTGAAGCTTTCTTT. The variable domain in full, completed from reference TRBV15 and TRBJ1-1, reads DAMVIQNPRYQVTQFGKPVTLSCSQTLNHNVMYWYQQKSSQAPKLLFHYYDKDFNNEADTPDNFQSRRPNTSFCFLDIRSPGLGDTAMYLCATSTTGANTEAFFGQGTRLTVV.

CDR3 bases: TGTGCCAGCAGTTACGCGACAGGGATCCACGAGCAGTACTTC. Residues: CASSYATGIHEQYF. The chain joins TRBV6-5 to TRBJ2-7; 7 bases map to TRBD1. From germline, CDR1 is MNHEY and CDR2 SVGAGI. J lost 5 bases, V lost 2 bases, and 6 bases had no gene match. This CDR3 comprises 14 residues.

The chain carries TRBV7-3 and TRBJ2-7, with D perhaps matching TRBD2 (5 bases). This CDR3 is 15 amino acids long. The V end lost 2 bases, the J end lost 2 bases, and 13 bases lay between the germline ends. Germline CDR1 is SGHTA and CDR2 is FQGTGA. This CDR3 reads CASSLGVGATYEQYF. CDR3 nucleotide sequence: TGTGCCAGCAGCTTAGGGGTGGGAGCGACCTACGAGCAGTACTTC.

This rearrangement joins TRBV4-3 to TRBJ2-7; D perhaps matches TRBD1 (5 bases). The germline V gene encodes CDR1 LGHNA and CDR2 YSLEER. This CDR3 region has 13 residues. V dropped 2 bases and J dropped 4 bases, with 9 bases sitting between them. CDR3 sequence reads: CASSQFRQYEQYF. The CDR3 bases are TGCGCCAGCAGCCAATTTAGACAGTACGAGCAGTACTTC.

The chain employs TRBV2 and TRBJ1-2; D remains unclear. Per germline, CDR1 SNHLY and CDR2 FYNNEI. The V end was cut by 4 bases, the J end by 5 bases, with 20 bases between. The CDR3 is 16 residues long. CDR3 protein: CASSVGLPSLEYGYTF. The CDR3 coding sequence is TGTGCCAGCAGTGTGGGTCTTCCCTCCCTGGAGTATGGCTACACCTTC. Together with reference TRBV2 and TRBJ1-2, the CDR3 gives the full variable domain: EPEVTQTPSHQVTQMGQEVILRCVPISNHLYFYWYRQILGQKVEFLVSFYNNEISEKSEIFDDQFSVERPDGSNFTLKIRSTKLEDSAMYFCASSVGLPSLEYGYTFGSGTRLTVV.

V and J are TRBV27 and TRBJ1-3; 7 nucleotides line up with TRBD1. Germline V gives CDR1 MNHEY, CDR2 SMNVEV (reference sequence). This CDR3 contains 14 residues. After removal of 2 bases from V and 3 bases from J, the junction contained 1 base not matched to a gene. Written as DNA, the CDR3 is TGTGCCAGCAGTTTACGACAGGGTGGAAACACCATATATTTT. This gives the protein CASSLRQGGNTIYF.

This chain connects TRBV2 to TRBJ2-5; D perhaps matches TRBD2 (5 bases). The CDR3 is 10 amino acids. The V and J ends lost 8 bases and 5 bases respectively, with 6 bases between them. Germline V gene lookup returns CDR1 SNHLY and CDR2 FYNNEI. The CDR3 spells CASRGETQYF. The CDR3 DNA follows: TGTGCCAGCCGAGGGGAGACCCAGTACTTC.

This sequence joins TRBV28 and TRBJ1-5; no clear D gene. V was cut by 3 bases and J by 6 bases, with 6 bases left in between. Germline CDR1 is MDHEN and CDR2 is SYDVKM. This CDR3 is built from 12 residues. The CDR3 DNA reads TGTGCCAGCAGTTTTTCTGTTCAGCCCCAGCATTTT. Translation gives CASSFSVQPQHF. The complete variable domain, with remaining parts taken from reference TRBV28 and TRBJ1-5, reads DVKVTQSSRYLVKRTGEKVFLECVQDMDHENMFWYRQDPGLGLRLIYFSYDVKMKEKGDIPEGYSVSREKKERFSLILESASTNQTSMYLCASSFSVQPQHFGDGTRLSIL.

The chain is built from TRBV21-1 and TRBJ2-1; the DNA was not used to check the table's D call, TRBD2. TRBV21-1 is a pseudogene. The CDR3 is made up of 14 amino acids. CDR3 residues: CASSNWLAGGEQFF. The CDR3 nucleotides are TGTGCCAGCAGCAACTGGCTAGCGGGCGGCGAGCAGTTCTTC.

The CDR3: CSVGTVNTEAFF. The CDR3 region has the DNA TGCAGCGTCGGGACAGTGAACACTGAAGCTTTCTTT. The chain recombines TRBV29-1 with TRBJ1-1, with 7 bases lining up with TRBD1. Germline CDR1 and CDR2: SQVTM and ANQGSEA. Trimming cost V 6 bases and J 0 bases; bases outside gene matches: 1. The CDR3 has 12 amino acids.

The chain recombines TRBV2 with TRBJ2-1, with TRBD2 matching 9 bases. The CDR3 covers 15 residues. CDR1 and CDR2 from the germline V gene are SNHLY and FYNNEI. Germline trimming cut 6 bases from V and 4 bases from J; bases unmatched to any gene: 7. CDR3 amino acids: CASSPTSGLYNEQFF. The CDR3 DNA reads TGTGCCAGCAGCCCGACTAGCGGACTTTACAATGAGCAGTTCTTC.

The rearrangement joins TRBV7-2 to TRBJ2-4; the D gene is possibly TRBD2 (6 bases). This CDR3 spans 16 amino acids. Germline loops: CDR1 SGHTA, CDR2 FQGNSA. The ends were cut back, 4 bases at V and 6 bases at J, with 19 bases in the middle. CDR3 bases: TGTGCCAGCAGCTATATTAGCGGCGGGACCTCAAACATTCAGTACTTC. Translating gives CASSYISGGTSNIQYF. Looking up the rest from reference TRBV7-2 and TRBJ2-4 gives the full variable domain: GAGVSQSPSNKVTEKGKDVELRCDPISGHTALYWYRQSLGQGLEFLIYFQGNSAPDKSGLPSDRFSAERTGGSVSTLTIQRTQQEDSAVYLCASSYISGGTSNIQYFGAGTRLSVL.

This chain joins TRBV28 and TRBJ1-1; possibly TRBD1 for D (6 bases). V shed 2 bases and J shed 3 bases, with 16 bases lying between them. Germline CDR1 is MDHEN and CDR2 is SYDVKM. The CDR3 is made up of 16 amino acids. This CDR3 is CASSLPIGQPYTEAFF. As DNA, the CDR3 is TGTGCCAGCAGTTTACCAATTGGACAGCCATACACTGAAGCTTTCTTT.

This chain joins TRBV18 and TRBJ2-5; 7 nucleotides agree with TRBD1. There are 18 residues in the CDR3. Germline V gives CDR1 KGHSH, CDR2 LQKENI. With 3 bases clipped from V and 5 bases from J, the junction kept 18 bases outside the gene matches. CDR3: CASSPFASTGNQLETQYF. The CDR3 region has the DNA TGTGCCAGCTCACCCTTTGCCTCGACAGGGAATCAGTTGGAGACCCAGTACTTC.

The chain has TRBV5-1 and TRBJ1-1; D possibly corresponds to TRBD1 (5 bases). The length of the CDR3 is 15 residues. From germline, CDR1 is SGHRS and CDR2 YFSETQ. The V end was cut by 0 bases, the J end by 1 base, with 10 bases between. This chain's CDR3 is CASSLAWGENTEAFF. The DNA for the CDR3 is TGCGCCAGCAGCTTGGCCTGGGGGGAGAACACTGAAGCTTTCTTT.

The chain joins TRBV4-3 to TRBJ2-3; 14 bases are shared with TRBD2. The CDR3 is 18 residues long. CDR1 is LGHNA and CDR2 is YSLEER in the germline V gene. Trimming at V came to 1 base and at J to 4 bases, leaving 7 bases not matched to a gene. In nucleotides, the CDR3 is TGCGCCAGCAGCCAAGGATCCCAGGGACTAGCGGGAGCAGATACGCAGTATTTT. Residues: CASSQGSQGLAGADTQYF.

DNA for the CDR3: TGTGCCAGCCTCGGTCCGGGACAGGGGGCATACCCCGAGCAGTACTTC. This encodes CASLGPGQGAYPEQYF. The chain has TRBV28 and TRBJ2-7; 12 bases match TRBD1. This CDR3 has 16 amino acids. Losses at the gene ends were 8 bases for V and 6 bases for J; bases not matched to a gene: 14. Germline V gives CDR1 MDHEN, CDR2 SYDVKM.

V is TRBV7-6 and J is TRBJ2-1, with D maybe TRBD1 (5 bases). V dropped 3 bases and J dropped 8 bases, with 17 bases sitting between them. The CDR3 is made up of 15 amino acids. Germline V CDR1 and CDR2: SGHVS, FNYEAQ. CDR3 loop: CASSFGLQVSDEQFF. The CDR3 DNA follows: TGTGCCAGCAGCTTTGGATTACAGGTCAGCGATGAGCAGTTCTTC.

The rearrangement links TRBV15 to TRBJ1-5; 10 nucleotides match TRBD1. Losses at the gene ends were 8 bases for V and 5 bases for J; bases not matched to a gene: 0. CDR1 and CDR2 (germline): LNHNV, YYDKDF (reference sequence). There are 12 residues in the CDR3. The CDR3 region has the DNA TGTGCCACCGGGACAGGGGATCAGCCCCAGCATTTT. Translating it yields CATGTGDQPQHF. The entire variable domain, with the rest obtained from reference TRBV15 and TRBJ1-5, is as follows: DAMVIQNPRYQVTQFGKPVTLSCSQTLNHNVMYWYQQKSSQAPKLLFHYYDKDFNNEADTPDNFQSRRPNTSFCFLDIRSPGLGDTAMYLCATGTGDQPQHFGDGTRLSIL.

The CDR3 DNA reads as TGTGCCAGCAGCACCCGGGACAGGGAATACAATGAGCAGTTCTTC. It specifies CASSTRDREYNEQFF. This chain uses TRBV5-4 with TRBJ2-1, with TRBD1 matching over 9 bases. The trim removed 4 bases at V and 4 bases at J, leaving 6 bases unmatched. The CDR3 length is 15 residues. Germline lookup yields CDR1 SGHNT and CDR2 YYREEE (reference sequence).